This TCR beta chain was obtained from a study of shared clonotypes between healthy human individuals. Overall study results and limits: Shared across several donors were about 4.6% of the naive CD4 clonotypes.

This clone was seen only once. Its antigen is as yet unknown. Some clones are missing from TCRdb's copy, which holds only in-frame ones; the method was immunoSEQ multiplex PCR. The sample lists over a million clones; roughly 97% were seen once. This CDR3 comprises 18 residues. V dropped 6 bases and J dropped 0 bases, with 23 bases sitting between them. Germline V lookup: CDR1 MNHEY, CDR2 SMNVEV (reference sequence). The clonotype originates from a man aged 30-40 years in good health. The chain joins TRBV27 to TRBJ1-2; D remains ambiguous. The sequenced sample consisted of naive CD4+ T cells sorted from blood. Specified subset: CD45RA+ positively selected. CDR3 in DNA: TGTGCCAGCAGACGTATTGGACCAGAACGATTAGCTAACTATGGCTACACCTTC. Protein product: CASRRIGPERLANYGYTF.